A selection of T cell receptor beta chains follows, all from one sample in a study of T-cell reconstitution after alpha-beta-depleted transplantation in children. TCRdb redid the calling of the PCR reads with MiXCR, one entry per CDR3 protein. The data hold 70,000 to 95,000 distinct CDR3 sequences, with about 14% observed a single time. The sequenced sample was PBMCs, mostly from graft donor cells, obtained 180 days after TCRalphabeta/CD19-depleted stem cell transplant. The receptors come from a male patient aged 2 to 10 who had a stem cell transplant for acute lymphoblastic leukemia, so the T cells may come from the graft donor. CDR3s include the opening cysteine and the closing phenylalanine or tryptophan. Each record gives: J gene, clone size, D gene, CDR3 length, V gene, CDR3 DNA, CDR3 protein. The D gene is left open where the match is weak. Some rows mark clone size as missing; the rest say once, few, many or name a class of expanded clone.

TRBJ1-3	few	TRBD1	14	TRBV3-1	TGTGCCAGCAGCCAAGGGGACAGGGGAAACACCATATATTTT	CASSQGDRGNTIYF
TRBJ2-2	many	NA	15	TRBV20-1	TGCAGTGCTAGAGATAAGGGACATTCGTCCGGGGAGCTGTTTTTT	CSARDKGHSSGELFF
TRBJ2-1	NA	TRBD2	15	TRBV4-1	TGCGCCAGCAGCCAAGTACCAAACAGCGGGGGGGCTCAGTTCTTC	CASSQVPNSGGAQFF
TRBJ2-1	few	NA	13	TRBV27	TGTGCCAGCAGCCCGGTCGAGTACAATGAGCAGTTCTTC	CASSPVEYNEQFF
TRBJ2-7	NA	TRBD1	13	TRBV29-1	TGCAGCGTTAAGCGGACAGGGGGCTACGAGCAGTACTTC	CSVKRTGGYEQYF
TRBJ1-1	NA	TRBD1	14	TRBV6-5	TGTGCCAGCAGTTACAGGACAGGGGTAACTGAAGCTTTCTTT	CASSYRTGVTEAFF
TRBJ2-1	NA	NA	13	TRBV27	TGTGCCAGCAGTTTGCGACAGCACAATGAGCAGTTCTTC	CASSLRQHNEQFF
TRBJ2-6	NA	TRBD2	19	TRBV10-3	TGTGCCATCAGTGAGTCTCCTAGCGGGGGGTTCTCTGGGGCCAACGTCCTGACTTTC	CAISESPSGGFSGANVLTF
TRBJ1-1	NA	NA	15	TRBV13	TGTGCCAGCAGCCCCTTTCTACCCCTAAACACTGAAGCTTTCTTT	CASSPFLPLNTEAFF
TRBJ1-2	few	NA	15	TRBV27	TGTGCCAGCAGTTTACTTGGCGGGGGCAGCTATGACTACACCTTC	CASSLLGGGSYDYTF
TRBJ1-1	NA	TRBD1	12	TRBV6-5	TGTGCCAGCCGTCAGGGGGGTCATGAAGCTTTCTTT	CASRQGGHEAFF
TRBJ2-7	NA	NA	17	TRBV5-1	TGCGCCAGCAGCTTGAGGTCTCTGGGGAAGGCTTTCTACGAGCAGTACTTC	CASSLRSLGKAFYEQYF
TRBJ1-1	NA	NA	15	TRBV5-1	TGCGCCAGCAGCTTTATAGGGTCGTCGAACACTGAAGCTTTCTTT	CASSFIGSSNTEAFF
TRBJ2-3	NA	NA	15	TRBV4-2	TGTGCCAGCAGCCTACCGGGACTGTTCACAGATACGCAGTATTTT	CASSLPGLFTDTQYF
TRBJ2-1	NA	TRBD2	16	TRBV7-2	TGTGCCAGCATCACCGGGGGACTAGCGTTTTACAATGAGCAGTTCTTC	CASITGGLAFYNEQFF
TRBJ2-3	NA	TRBD2	14	TRBV3-1	TGTGCCAGCAGCCCCGGGGGAGGGGCAGATACGCAGTATTTT	CASSPGGGADTQYF
TRBJ2-5	many	NA	12	TRBV10-3	TGTGCCATCAGTGAGTCAGGGGAGACCCAGTACTTC	CAISESGETQYF
TRBJ2-1	NA	TRBD2	19	TRBV11-1	TGTGCCAGCAGCTTCCAAGGTGTCGTATCAGCGGGGGGATACAATGAGCAGTTCTTC	CASSFQGVVSAGGYNEQFF
TRBJ2-2	NA	NA	13	TRBV2	TGTGCCAGCAGTCCCGAGGGCACCGGGGAGCTGTTTTTT	CASSPEGTGELFF
TRBJ1-5	NA	TRBD1	14	TRBV6-1	TGTGCCAGCAAGGAGGGGGCGGACAATCAGCCCCAGCATTTT	CASKEGADNQPQHF
TRBJ2-1	many	TRBD2	14	TRBV12-3/TRBV12-4	TGTGCCAGCAGTTTACGGGGGGGCCCCCATGAGCAGTTCTTC	CASSLRGGPHEQFF
TRBJ2-3	NA	TRBD2	16	TRBV5-1	TGCGCCAGCAGCTGGGGGACTAGCGGGAGCACAGATACGCAGTATTTT	CASSWGTSGSTDTQYF
TRBJ2-1	few	NA	15	TRBV20-1	TGCAGTGCTAGAGATTCGAGGACACCAAGCAATGAGCAGTTCTTC	CSARDSRTPSNEQFF
TRBJ2-5	few	NA	16	TRBV12-3/TRBV12-4	TGTGCCAGCAGTCGAATAGGACCTCCCGGGGAGGAGACCCAGTACTTC	CASSRIGPPGEETQYF
TRBJ1-2	few	NA	14	TRBV7-9	TGTGCCAGCAGCTTAGAAGTCGGTTTCTATGGCTACACCTTC	CASSLEVGFYGYTF
TRBJ1-2	few	NA	13	TRBV5-1	TGCGCCAGCAGCTTACAGGACAACTATGGCTACACCTTC	CASSLQDNYGYTF
TRBJ2-1	NA	NA	10	TRBV29-1	TGCAGCGTTGTGGGACAAAGGAAGTTCTTC	CSVVGQRKFF
TRBJ2-5	NA	NA	13	TRBV12-3/TRBV12-4	TGTGCCAGCAGACGACAGGGAGGAGAGACCCAGTACTTC	CASRRQGGETQYF
TRBJ2-2	few	TRBD2	16	TRBV10-3	TGTGCCATCAGTGAAGAGGACGGGGGGATCACCGGGGAGCTGTTTTTT	CAISEEDGGITGELFF
TRBJ2-1	many	TRBD2	23	TRBV4-2	TGTGCCAGCAGCGCAAATGTGATCCTAGGGGTCTGGAATCCGGGAGGGCTCTCCTCCGAGCAGTTCTTC	CASSANVILGVWNPGGLSSEQFF
TRBJ1-4	NA	TRBD1	19	TRBV6-4	TGTGCCAGCGGATTCAGCTCGAGGGGGCTCATCAATCCTAATGAAAAACTGTTTTTT	CASGFSSRGLINPNEKLFF
TRBJ2-7	many	TRBD1	15	TRBV18	TGTGCCAGCTCACACCTTGAGACAGGGGCCTACGAGCAGTACTTC	CASSHLETGAYEQYF
TRBJ2-3	few	NA	14	TRBV12-3/TRBV12-4	TGTGCCAGCAGTTCCATGACTGGCGCAGATACGCAGTATTTT	CASSSMTGADTQYF
TRBJ2-1	many	TRBD1	13	TRBV10-3	TGTGCCATCAGTGAGGCACAGGGGTATGAGCAGTTCTTC	CAISEAQGYEQFF
TRBJ2-1	few	NA	11	TRBV5-6	TGTGCCAGCAGCTATATGGGTGAGCAGTTCTTC	CASSYMGEQFF
TRBJ2-7	few	TRBD1	13	TRBV29-1	TGCAGCGTACGGGACAGGGAGTACTACGAGCAGTACTTC	CSVRDREYYEQYF
TRBJ2-7	many	TRBD1	15	TRBV18	TGTGCCAGCTCTCTCGACAGGGGACTCTCCTACGAGCAGTACTTC	CASSLDRGLSYEQYF
TRBJ2-3	once	TRBD1	15	TRBV2	TGTGCCAGCAGGGACAGGTCGACTAGCACAGATACGCAGTATTTT	CASRDRSTSTDTQYF
TRBJ2-2	many	NA	15	TRBV5-1	TGCGCCAGCAGCTTGGCGATGACGGAAGGCGGGGAGCTGTTTTTT	CASSLAMTEGGELFF
TRBJ1-5	many	NA	14	TRBV6-5	TGTGCCAGCAGTGCGACGGATAGCAATCAGCCCCAGCATTTT	CASSATDSNQPQHF
TRBJ2-1	few	NA	14	TRBV6-5	TGTGCCAGCAGTTACGGGTCCGCGCGCGATGAGCAGTTCTTC	CASSYGSARDEQFF
TRBJ1-2	NA	TRBD1	13	TRBV11-1	TGTGCCAGCAGGCACAGGACAGGGAACGGCTACACCTTC	CASRHRTGNGYTF
TRBJ2-3	few	NA	14	TRBV12-3/TRBV12-4	TGTGCCAGCGGGGGCGAATCCTACACAGATACGCAGTATTTT	CASGGESYTDTQYF
TRBJ1-2	NA	NA	15	TRBV7-9	TGTGCCAGCAGCTTAGAATCCGCCTTACCCGATGGCTACACCTTC	CASSLESALPDGYTF
TRBJ2-2	NA	TRBD2	17	TRBV7-9	TGTGCCAGCAGCTTATTTGGCGGGGGGCCGAACACCGGGGAGCTGTTTTTT	CASSLFGGGPNTGELFF
TRBJ1-5	few	NA	15	TRBV29-1	TGCAGCGTTGAAGTCGACGGTCCGGGAAATCAGCCCCAGCATTTT	CSVEVDGPGNQPQHF
TRBJ2-7	NA	TRBD1	14	TRBV20-1	TGCAGTGCGATGAAACAGGGGGGTACCTACGAGCAGTACTTC	CSAMKQGGTYEQYF
TRBJ2-1	NA	NA	15	TRBV4-3	TGCGCCAGCAGCCTCACAACTTTCTCCTACAATGAGCAGTTCTTC	CASSLTTFSYNEQFF
TRBJ2-3	few	TRBD2	15	TRBV5-8	TGTGCCAGCAGCTGGCTAGCGGGTAGCACAGATACGCAGTATTTT	CASSWLAGSTDTQYF
TRBJ1-6	few	NA	16	TRBV20-1	TGCAGTGCTAGCCGGGGGGCCGGCTCCTATAATTCACCCCTCCACTTT	CSASRGAGSYNSPLHF